The 5 T cell receptor beta chains below come from one sample, sequenced in a study of OX40 agonist ivuxolimab in advanced cancers. Profiling relied on immunoSEQ multiplex PCR, and the TCRdb table lists in-frame clones only, not all of them. The data show fewer than 35,000 clones, with about 73% seen just once and roughly 12% held by the top ten. The input for sequencing was CD4+ or CD8+ T cells sorted from blood, taken in a trial of the OX40 agonist ivuxolimab. The receptors come from an adult with an advanced solid tumor such as melanoma, head and neck, liver or kidney cancer.

This chain links TRBV19 with TRBJ2-6; no clear D gene. Trimming removed 5 bases from V and 4 bases from J, with 9 bases in between. The germline CDR1 and CDR2 sequences are LNHDA and SQIVND (reference sequence). The CDR3 runs 14 residues. CDR3: CASSLGMGANVLTF. The CDR3 region has the DNA TGTGCCAGTAGTTTGGGGATGGGGGCCAACGTCCTGACTTTC.

This clone occurred once. The chain uses TRBV2 and TRBJ2-1; 8 nucleotides match TRBD1. CDR1 is SNHLY and CDR2 is FYNNEI in the germline V gene. V shed 5 bases and J 7 bases; nucleotides not matched to a gene: 7. The CDR3 has 14 amino acids. CDR3 DNA: TGTGCCAGCAGTTTTCAACAGGGGGGAAATGAGCAGTTCTTC. Protein sequence: CASSFQQGGNEQFF.

The table lists this clone with a count of one. The chain combines TRBV10-3 with TRBJ1-6; 10 bases line up with TRBD1. This CDR3 spans 15 amino acids. Germline V CDR1 and CDR2: ENHRY, SYGVKD. The trim removed 6 bases at V and 7 bases at J, leaving 6 bases unmatched. The DNA for the CDR3 is TGTGCCATCAGCATAAAGGGACAGGGGAATTCACCCCTCCACTTT. It translates to CAISIKGQGNSPLHF.

The genes are TRBV11-2 and TRBJ1-6; TRBD1 aligns across 7 bases. Germline loops: CDR1 SGHAT, CDR2 FQNNGV. The CDR3 covers 14 residues. V shed 5 bases, J shed 6 bases, and the junction held 4 bases outside the gene matches. This chain's CDR3 is CASSAGQVNSPLHF. CDR3 bases: TGTGCCAGCAGCGCAGGACAGGTTAATTCACCCCTCCACTTT.

This sequence joins TRBV21-1 and TRBJ2-7; no DNA check was done on the table's D call, TRBD2. TRBV21-1 is flagged as a pseudogene. The CDR3 is made up of 13 amino acids. The CDR3 loop is CASSKEDSYEQYV. The CDR3 nucleotides are TGTGCCAGCAGCAAAGAGGACTCCTACGAGCAGTACGTC.